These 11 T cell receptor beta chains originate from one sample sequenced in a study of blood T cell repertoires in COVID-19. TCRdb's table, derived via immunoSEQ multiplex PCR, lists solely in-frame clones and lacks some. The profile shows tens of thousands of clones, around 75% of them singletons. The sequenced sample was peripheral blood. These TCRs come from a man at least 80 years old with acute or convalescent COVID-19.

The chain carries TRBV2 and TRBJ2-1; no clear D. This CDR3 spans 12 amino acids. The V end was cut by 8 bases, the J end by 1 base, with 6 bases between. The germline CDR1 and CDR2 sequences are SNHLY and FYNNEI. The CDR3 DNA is TGTGCCAGCGGGCCGTCCTACAATGAGCAGTTCTTC. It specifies CASGPSYNEQFF.

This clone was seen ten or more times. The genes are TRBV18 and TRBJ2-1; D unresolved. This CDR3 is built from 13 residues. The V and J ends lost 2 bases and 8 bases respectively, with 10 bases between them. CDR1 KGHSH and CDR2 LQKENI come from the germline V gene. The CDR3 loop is CASSPGFADEQFF. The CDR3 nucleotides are TGTGCCAGCTCACCAGGGTTCGCGGATGAGCAGTTCTTC.

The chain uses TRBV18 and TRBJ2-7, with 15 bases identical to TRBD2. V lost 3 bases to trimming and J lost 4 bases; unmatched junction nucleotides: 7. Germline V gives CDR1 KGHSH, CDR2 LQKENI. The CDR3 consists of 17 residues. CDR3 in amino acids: CASSPQGLAGGPYEQYF. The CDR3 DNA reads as TGTGCCAGCTCACCCCAAGGACTAGCGGGAGGGCCGTACGAGCAGTACTTC.

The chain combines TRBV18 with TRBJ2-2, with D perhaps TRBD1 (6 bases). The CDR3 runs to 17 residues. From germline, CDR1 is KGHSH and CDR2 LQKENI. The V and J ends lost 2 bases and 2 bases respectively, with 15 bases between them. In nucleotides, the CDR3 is TGTGCCAGCTCACCAATTGGGGGCCAGATTAACACCGGGGAGCTGTTTTTT. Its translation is CASSPIGGQINTGELFF.

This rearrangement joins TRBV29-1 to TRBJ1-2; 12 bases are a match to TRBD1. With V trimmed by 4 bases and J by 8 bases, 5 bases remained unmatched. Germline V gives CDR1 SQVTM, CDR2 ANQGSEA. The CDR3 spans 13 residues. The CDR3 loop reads CSVGRDRGRGYTF. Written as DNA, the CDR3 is TGCAGCGTTGGGCGGGACAGGGGGCGAGGCTACACCTTC.

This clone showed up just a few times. As DNA, the CDR3 is TGTGCTAGTGGTTTCGATCGGTATGAGCAGTTCTTC. It codes for CASGFDRYEQFF. The chain combines TRBV12-5 with TRBJ2-1; D is ambiguous. The CDR3 sequence is 12 residues long. CDR1 and CDR2 (germline): LGHNT, FRNRAP. The V and J ends lost 3 bases and 8 bases respectively, with 8 bases between them.

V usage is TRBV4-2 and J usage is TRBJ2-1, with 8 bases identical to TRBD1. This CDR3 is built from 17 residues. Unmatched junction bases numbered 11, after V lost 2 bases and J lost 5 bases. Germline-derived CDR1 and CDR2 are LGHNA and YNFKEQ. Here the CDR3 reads CASSQTHRGFRDNEQFF. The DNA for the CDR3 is TGTGCCAGCAGCCAAACTCACAGGGGGTTTAGGGACAATGAGCAGTTCTTC.

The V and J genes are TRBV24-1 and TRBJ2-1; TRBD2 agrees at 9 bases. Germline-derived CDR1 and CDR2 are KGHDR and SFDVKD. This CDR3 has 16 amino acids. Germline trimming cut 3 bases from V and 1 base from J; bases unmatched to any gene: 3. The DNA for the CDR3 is TGTGCCACCAGTGATCGACTAGCGGATTCCTACAATGAGCAGTTCTTC. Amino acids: CATSDRLADSYNEQFF.

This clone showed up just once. The CDR3 spells CASTRDRGLNQPQHF. The CDR3 DNA sequence: TGTGCCAGCACCCGGGACAGGGGTCTCAATCAGCCCCAGCATTTT. The chain couples TRBV5-8 to TRBJ1-5; 10 nucleotides line up with TRBD1. J lost 3 bases, V lost 6 bases, and 6 bases had no gene match. Looked up from germline, CDR1 is SGHTS and CDR2 is YDEGEE. This CDR3 contains 15 residues.

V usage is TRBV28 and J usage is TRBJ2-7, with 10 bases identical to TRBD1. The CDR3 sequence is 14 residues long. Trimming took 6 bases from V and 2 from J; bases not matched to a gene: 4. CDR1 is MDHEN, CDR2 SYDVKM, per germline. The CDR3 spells CASRGGQGTYEQYF. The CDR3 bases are TGTGCCAGCAGGGGGGGACAGGGGACCTACGAGCAGTACTTC. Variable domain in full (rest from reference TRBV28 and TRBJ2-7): DVKVTQSSRYLVKRTGEKVFLECVQDMDHENMFWYRQDPGLGLRLIYFSYDVKMKEKGDIPEGYSVSREKKERFSLILESASTNQTSMYLCASRGGQGTYEQYFGPGTRLTVT.

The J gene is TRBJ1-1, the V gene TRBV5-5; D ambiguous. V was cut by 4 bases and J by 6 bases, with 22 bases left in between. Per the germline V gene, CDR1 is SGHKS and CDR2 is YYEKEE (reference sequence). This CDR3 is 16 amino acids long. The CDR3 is CASSASGFHPNSEAFF. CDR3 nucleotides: TGTGCCAGCAGCGCCTCCGGGTTTCACCCAAACTCTGAAGCTTTCTTT.